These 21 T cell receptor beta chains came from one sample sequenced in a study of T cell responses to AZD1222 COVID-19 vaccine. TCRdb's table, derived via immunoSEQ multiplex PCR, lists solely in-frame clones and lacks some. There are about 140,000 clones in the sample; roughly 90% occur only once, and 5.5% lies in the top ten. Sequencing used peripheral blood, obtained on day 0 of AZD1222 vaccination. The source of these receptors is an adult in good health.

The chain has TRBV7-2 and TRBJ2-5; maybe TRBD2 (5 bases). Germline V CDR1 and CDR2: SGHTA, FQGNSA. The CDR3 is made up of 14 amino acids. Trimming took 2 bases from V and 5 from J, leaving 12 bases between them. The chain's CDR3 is CASSLYGSGETQYF. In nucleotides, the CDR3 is TGTGCCAGCAGCTTATACGGGTCGGGGGAGACCCAGTACTTC.

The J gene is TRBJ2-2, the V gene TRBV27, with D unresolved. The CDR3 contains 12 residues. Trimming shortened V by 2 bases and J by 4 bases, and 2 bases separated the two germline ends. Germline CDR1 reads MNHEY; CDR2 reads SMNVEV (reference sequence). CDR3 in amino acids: CASSLVTGELFF. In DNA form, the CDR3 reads TGTGCCAGCAGTTTAGTCACCGGGGAGCTGTTTTTT.

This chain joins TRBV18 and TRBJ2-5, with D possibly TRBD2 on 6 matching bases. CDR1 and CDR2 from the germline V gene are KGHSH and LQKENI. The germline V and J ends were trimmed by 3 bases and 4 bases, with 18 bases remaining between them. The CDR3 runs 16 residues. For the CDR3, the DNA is TGTGCCAGCTCACCCCGAGCCGGGGGAAGGACAGAGACCCAGTACTTC. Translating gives CASSPRAGGRTETQYF.

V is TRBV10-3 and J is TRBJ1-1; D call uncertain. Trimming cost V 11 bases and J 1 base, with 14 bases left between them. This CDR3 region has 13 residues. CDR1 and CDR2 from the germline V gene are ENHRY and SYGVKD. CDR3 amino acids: CAPPPQRNTEAFF. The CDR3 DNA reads TGTGCCCCTCCCCCCCAGCGGAACACTGAAGCTTTCTTT.

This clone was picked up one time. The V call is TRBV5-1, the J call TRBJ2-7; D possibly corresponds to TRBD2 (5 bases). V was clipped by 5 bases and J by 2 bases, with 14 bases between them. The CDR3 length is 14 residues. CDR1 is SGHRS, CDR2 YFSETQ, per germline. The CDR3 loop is CASRPLATPYEQYF. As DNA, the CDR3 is TGCGCCAGCAGGCCCCTAGCTACCCCCTACGAGCAGTACTTC.

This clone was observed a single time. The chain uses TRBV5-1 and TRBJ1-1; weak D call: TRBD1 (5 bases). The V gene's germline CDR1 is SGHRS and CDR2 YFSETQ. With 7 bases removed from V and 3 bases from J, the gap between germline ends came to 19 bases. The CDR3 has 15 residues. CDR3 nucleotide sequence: TGCGCCAGCCACCTCCGTGGCAGGGTAGACACTGAAGCTTTCTTT. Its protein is CASHLRGRVDTEAFF. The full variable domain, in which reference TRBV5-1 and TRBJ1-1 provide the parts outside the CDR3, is KAGVTQTPRYLIKTRGQQVTLSCSPISGHRSVSWYQQTPGQGLQFLFEYFSETQRNKGNFPGRFSGRQFSNSRSEMNVSTLELGDSALYLCASHLRGRVDTEAFFGQGTRLTVV.

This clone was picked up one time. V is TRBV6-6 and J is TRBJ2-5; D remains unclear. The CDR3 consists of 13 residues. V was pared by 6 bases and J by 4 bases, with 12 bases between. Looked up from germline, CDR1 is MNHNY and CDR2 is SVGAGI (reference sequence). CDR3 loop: CASSDAEVETQYF. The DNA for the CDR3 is TGTGCCAGCAGCGATGCAGAGGTAGAGACCCAGTACTTC.

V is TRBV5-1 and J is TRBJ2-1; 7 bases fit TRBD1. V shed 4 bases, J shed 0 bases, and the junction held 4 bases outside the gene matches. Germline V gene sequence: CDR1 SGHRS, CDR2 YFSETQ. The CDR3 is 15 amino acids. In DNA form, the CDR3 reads TGCGCCAGCAGCGGGGACAGCAGCTCCTACAATGAGCAGTTCTTC. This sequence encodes CASSGDSSSYNEQFF. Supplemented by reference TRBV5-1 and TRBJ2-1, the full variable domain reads KAGVTQTPRYLIKTRGQQVTLSCSPISGHRSVSWYQQTPGQGLQFLFEYFSETQRNKGNFPGRFSGRQFSNSRSEMNVSTLELGDSALYLCASSGDSSSYNEQFFGPGTRLTVL.

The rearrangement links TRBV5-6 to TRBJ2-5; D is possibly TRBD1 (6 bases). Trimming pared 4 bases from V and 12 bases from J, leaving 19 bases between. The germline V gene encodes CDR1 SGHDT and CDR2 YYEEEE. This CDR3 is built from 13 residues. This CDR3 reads CASSTEPLQGEYF. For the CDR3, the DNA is TGTGCCAGCAGCACCGAACCCCTACAGGGAGAGTACTTC.

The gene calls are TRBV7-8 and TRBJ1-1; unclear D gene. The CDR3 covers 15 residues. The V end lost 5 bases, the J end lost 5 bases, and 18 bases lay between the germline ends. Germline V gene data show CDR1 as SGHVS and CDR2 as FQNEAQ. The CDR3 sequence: CASSPGGYLGTEAFF. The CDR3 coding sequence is TGTGCCAGCAGCCCTGGTGGGTACCTGGGGACTGAAGCTTTCTTT.

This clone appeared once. The CDR3 here is CAWAQGNSNQPQHF. The CDR3 DNA is TGTGCCTGGGCGCAGGGAAATAGCAATCAGCCCCAGCATTTT. This chain joins TRBV30 and TRBJ1-5; tentative D call: TRBD1 (5 bases). Trimming took off 5 bases at V and 0 bases at J, with 11 bases between the two ends. The germline gives CDR1 GTSNPN, CDR2 SVGIG (reference sequence). CDR3 length: 14 amino acids.

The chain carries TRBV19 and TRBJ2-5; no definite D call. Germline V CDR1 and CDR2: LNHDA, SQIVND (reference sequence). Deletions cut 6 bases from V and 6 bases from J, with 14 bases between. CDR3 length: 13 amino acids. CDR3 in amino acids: CASSDTTIQTQYF. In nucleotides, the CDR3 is TGTGCCAGTAGCGACACAACTATACAGACCCAGTACTTC.

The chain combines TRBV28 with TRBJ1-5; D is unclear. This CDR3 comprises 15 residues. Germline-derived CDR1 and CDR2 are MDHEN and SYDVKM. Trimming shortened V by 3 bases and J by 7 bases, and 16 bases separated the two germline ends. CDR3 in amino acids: CASSLAFGDIQPQHF. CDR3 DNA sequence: TGTGCCAGCAGTTTGGCATTCGGGGATATCCAGCCCCAGCATTTT. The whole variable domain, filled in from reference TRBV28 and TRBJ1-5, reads DVKVTQSSRYLVKRTGEKVFLECVQDMDHENMFWYRQDPGLGLRLIYFSYDVKMKEKGDIPEGYSVSREKKERFSLILESASTNQTSMYLCASSLAFGDIQPQHFGDGTRLSIL.

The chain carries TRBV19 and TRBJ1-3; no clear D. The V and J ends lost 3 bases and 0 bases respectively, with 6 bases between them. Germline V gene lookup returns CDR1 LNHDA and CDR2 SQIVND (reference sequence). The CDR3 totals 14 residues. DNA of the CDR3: TGTGCCAGTAGTATTCGAGGCTCTGGAAACACCATATATTTT. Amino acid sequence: CASSIRGSGNTIYF.

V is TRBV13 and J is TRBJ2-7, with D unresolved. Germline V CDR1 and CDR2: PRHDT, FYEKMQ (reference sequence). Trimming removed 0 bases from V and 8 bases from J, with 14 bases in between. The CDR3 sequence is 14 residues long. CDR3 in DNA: TGTGCCAGCAGCTTAGGCCGGGCCCCTAGAAAGCAGTACTTC. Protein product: CASSLGRAPRKQYF.

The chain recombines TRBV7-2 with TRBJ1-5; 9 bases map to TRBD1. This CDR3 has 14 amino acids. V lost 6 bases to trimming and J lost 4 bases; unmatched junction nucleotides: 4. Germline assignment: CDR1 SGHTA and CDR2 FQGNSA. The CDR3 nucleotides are TGTGCCAGCAGGGGACAGGGTAGTAATCAGCCCCAGCATTTT. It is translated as CASRGQGSNQPQHF. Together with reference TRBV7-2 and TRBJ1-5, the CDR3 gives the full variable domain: GAGVSQSPSNKVTEKGKDVELRCDPISGHTALYWYRQSLGQGLEFLIYFQGNSAPDKSGLPSDRFSAERTGGSVSTLTIQRTQQEDSAVYLCASRGQGSNQPQHFGDGTRLSIL.

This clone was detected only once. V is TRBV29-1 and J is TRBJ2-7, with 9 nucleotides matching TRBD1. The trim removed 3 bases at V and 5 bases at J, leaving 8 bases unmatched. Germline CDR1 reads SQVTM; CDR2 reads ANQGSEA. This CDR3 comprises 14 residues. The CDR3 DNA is TGCAGCGTTGATATGGGACAGGGTTTCGACGAGCAGTACTTC. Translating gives CSVDMGQGFDEQYF.

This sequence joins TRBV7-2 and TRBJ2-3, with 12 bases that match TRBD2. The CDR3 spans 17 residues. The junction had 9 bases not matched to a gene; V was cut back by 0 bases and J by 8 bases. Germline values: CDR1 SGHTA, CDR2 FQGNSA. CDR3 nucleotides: TGTGCCAGCAGCTTAGCGAGGACTAGCGGGGTACACGGTACGCAGTATTTT. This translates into CASSLARTSGVHGTQYF.

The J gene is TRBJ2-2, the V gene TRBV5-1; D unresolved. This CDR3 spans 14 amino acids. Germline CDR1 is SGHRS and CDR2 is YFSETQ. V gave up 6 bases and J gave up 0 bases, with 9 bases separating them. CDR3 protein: CASIGSANTGELFF. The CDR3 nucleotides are TGCGCCAGCATTGGCAGCGCGAACACCGGGGAGCTGTTTTTT.

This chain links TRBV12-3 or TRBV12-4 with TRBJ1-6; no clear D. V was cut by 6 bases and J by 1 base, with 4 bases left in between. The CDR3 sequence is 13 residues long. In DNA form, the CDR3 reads TGTGCCAGCAGCCGATCCTATAATTCACCCCTCCACTTT. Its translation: CASSRSYNSPLHF.

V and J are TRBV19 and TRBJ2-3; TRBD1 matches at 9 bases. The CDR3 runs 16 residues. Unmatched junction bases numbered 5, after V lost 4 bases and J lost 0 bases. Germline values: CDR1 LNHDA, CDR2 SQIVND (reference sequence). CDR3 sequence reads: CASSKRDRASTDTQYF. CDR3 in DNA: TGTGCCAGTAGTAAGAGGGACAGGGCCAGCACAGATACGCAGTATTTT.